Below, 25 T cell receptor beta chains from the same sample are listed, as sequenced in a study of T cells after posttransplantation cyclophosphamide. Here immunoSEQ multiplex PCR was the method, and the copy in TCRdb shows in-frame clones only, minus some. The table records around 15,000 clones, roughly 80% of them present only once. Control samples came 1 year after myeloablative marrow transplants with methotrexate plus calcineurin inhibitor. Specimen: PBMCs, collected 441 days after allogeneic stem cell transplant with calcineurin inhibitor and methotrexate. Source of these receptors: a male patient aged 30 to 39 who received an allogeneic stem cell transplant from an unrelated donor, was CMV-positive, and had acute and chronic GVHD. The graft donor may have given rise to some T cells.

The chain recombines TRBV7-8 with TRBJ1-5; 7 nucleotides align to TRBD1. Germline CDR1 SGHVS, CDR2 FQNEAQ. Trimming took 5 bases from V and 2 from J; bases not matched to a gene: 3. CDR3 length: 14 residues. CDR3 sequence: CASSDREGNQPQHF. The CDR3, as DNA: TGTGCCAGCAGCGACAGGGAGGGCAATCAGCCCCAGCATTTT.

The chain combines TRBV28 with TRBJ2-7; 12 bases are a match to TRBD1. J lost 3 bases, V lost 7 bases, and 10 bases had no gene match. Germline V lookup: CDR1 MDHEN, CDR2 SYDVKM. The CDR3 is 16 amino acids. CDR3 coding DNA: TGTGCCAGCACCTATACCGGGACAGGGGGCAGCTACGAGCAGTACTTC. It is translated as CASTYTGTGGSYEQYF.

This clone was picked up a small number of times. DNA for the CDR3: TGTGCCAGCAGCTTGGCTAATGAGCAGTTCTTC. Protein product: CASSLANEQFF. The chain combines TRBV11-3 with TRBJ2-1, with D unresolved. The germline V gene encodes CDR1 SGHNT and CDR2 YENEEA. This CDR3 is built from 11 residues. Trimming took off 3 bases at V and 7 bases at J, with 4 bases between the two ends.

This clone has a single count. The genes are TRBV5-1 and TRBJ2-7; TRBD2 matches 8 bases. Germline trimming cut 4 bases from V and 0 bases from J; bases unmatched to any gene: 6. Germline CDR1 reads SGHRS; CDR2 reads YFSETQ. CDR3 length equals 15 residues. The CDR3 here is CASSLSGGNSYEQYF. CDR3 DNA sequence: TGCGCCAGCAGCCTAAGCGGGGGAAACTCCTACGAGCAGTACTTC. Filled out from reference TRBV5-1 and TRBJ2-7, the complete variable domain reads KAGVTQTPRYLIKTRGQQVTLSCSPISGHRSVSWYQQTPGQGLQFLFEYFSETQRNKGNFPGRFSGRQFSNSRSEMNVSTLELGDSALYLCASSLSGGNSYEQYFGPGTRLTVT.

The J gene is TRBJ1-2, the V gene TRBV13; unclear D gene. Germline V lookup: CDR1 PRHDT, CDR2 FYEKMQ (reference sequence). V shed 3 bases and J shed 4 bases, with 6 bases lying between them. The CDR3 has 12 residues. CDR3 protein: CASSLNGYGYTF. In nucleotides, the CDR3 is TGTGCCAGCAGCTTGAACGGCTATGGCTACACCTTC.

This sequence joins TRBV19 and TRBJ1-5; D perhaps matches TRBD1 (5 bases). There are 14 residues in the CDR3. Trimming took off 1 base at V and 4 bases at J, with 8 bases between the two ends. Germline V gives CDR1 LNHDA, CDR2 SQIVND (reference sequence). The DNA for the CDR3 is TGTGCCAGTAGTATAGCCGGGGGGAATCAGCCCCAGCATTTT. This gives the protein CASSIAGGNQPQHF.

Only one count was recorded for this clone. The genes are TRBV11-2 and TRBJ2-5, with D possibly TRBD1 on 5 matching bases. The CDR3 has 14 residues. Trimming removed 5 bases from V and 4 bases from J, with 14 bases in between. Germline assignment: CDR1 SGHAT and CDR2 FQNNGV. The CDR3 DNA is TGTGCCAGCAGCCCCAGGGTGGCACCAGAGACCCAGTACTTC. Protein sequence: CASSPRVAPETQYF.

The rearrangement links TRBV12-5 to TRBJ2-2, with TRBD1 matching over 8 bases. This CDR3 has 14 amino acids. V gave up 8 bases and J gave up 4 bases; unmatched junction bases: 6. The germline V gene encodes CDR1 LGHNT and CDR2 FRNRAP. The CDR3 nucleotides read TGTGCTAGTTTGCGGACAGGGCGCACCGGGGAGCTGTTTTTT. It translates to CASLRTGRTGELFF.

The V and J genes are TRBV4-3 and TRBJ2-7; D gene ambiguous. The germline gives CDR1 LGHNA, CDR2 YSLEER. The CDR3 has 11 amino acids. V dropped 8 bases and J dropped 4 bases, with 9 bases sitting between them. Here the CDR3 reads CASPSRYEQYF. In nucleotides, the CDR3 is TGCGCCAGCCCGAGTCGGTACGAGCAGTACTTC.

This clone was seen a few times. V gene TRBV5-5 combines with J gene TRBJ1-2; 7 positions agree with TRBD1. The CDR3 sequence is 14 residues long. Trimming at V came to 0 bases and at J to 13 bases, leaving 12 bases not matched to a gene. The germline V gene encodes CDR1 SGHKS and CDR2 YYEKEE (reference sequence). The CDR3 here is CASSLDRQGSSSTF. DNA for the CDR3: TGTGCCAGCAGCTTGGATCGACAGGGTAGCAGTTCCACCTTC.

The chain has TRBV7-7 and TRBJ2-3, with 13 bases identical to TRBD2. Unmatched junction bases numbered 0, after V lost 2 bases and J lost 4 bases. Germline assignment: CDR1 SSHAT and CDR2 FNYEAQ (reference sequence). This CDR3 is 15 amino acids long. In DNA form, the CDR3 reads TGTGCCAGCAGCTTAACTAGCGGGGGGGCAGATACGCAGTATTTT. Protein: CASSLTSGGADTQYF.

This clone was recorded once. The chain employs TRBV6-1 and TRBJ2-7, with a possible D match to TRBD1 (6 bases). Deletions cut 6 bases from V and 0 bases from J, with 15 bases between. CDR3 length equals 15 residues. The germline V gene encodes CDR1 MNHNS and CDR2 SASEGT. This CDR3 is CASSPLGAISYEQYF. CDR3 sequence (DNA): TGTGCCAGCAGCCCCCTGGGGGCTATCTCCTACGAGCAGTACTTC.

The CDR3 is CASSGSGSSVNGELFF. The DNA for the CDR3 is TGTGCCAGCAGCGGGAGCGGGAGTTCGGTGAACGGGGAGCTGTTTTTT. The genes are TRBV2 and TRBJ2-2, with 8 bases identical to TRBD2. CDR1 and CDR2 (germline): SNHLY, FYNNEI. The CDR3 length is 16 residues. The junction had 13 bases not matched to a gene; V was cut back by 6 bases and J by 7 bases.

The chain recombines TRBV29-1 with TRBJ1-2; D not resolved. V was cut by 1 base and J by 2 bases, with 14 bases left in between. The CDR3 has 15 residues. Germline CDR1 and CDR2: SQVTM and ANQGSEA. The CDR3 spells CSVEVLTDTNYGYTF. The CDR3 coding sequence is TGCAGCGTTGAAGTTTTAACAGATACCAACTATGGCTACACCTTC.

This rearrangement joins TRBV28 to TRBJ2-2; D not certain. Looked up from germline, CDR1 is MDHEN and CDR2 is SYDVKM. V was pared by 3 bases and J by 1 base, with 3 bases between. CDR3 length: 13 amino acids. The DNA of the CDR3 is TGTGCCAGCAGTTTCTTGAACACCGGGGAGCTGTTTTTT. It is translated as CASSFLNTGELFF. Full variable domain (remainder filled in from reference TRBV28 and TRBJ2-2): DVKVTQSSRYLVKRTGEKVFLECVQDMDHENMFWYRQDPGLGLRLIYFSYDVKMKEKGDIPEGYSVSREKKERFSLILESASTNQTSMYLCASSFLNTGELFFGEGSRLTVL.

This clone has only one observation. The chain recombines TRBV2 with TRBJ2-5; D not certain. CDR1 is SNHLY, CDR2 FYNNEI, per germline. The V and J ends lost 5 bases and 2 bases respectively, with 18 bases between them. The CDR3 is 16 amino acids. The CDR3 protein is CASSLSWRSLQETQYF. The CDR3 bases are TGTGCCAGCAGTCTAAGTTGGAGAAGCTTACAAGAGACCCAGTACTTC.

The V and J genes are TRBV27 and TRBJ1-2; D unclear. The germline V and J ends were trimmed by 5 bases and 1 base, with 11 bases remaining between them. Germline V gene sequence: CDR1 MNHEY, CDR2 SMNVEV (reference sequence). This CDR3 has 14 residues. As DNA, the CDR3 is TGTGCCAGCAGTCCCCCGGACTTTAACTATGGCTACACCTTC. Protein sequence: CASSPPDFNYGYTF.

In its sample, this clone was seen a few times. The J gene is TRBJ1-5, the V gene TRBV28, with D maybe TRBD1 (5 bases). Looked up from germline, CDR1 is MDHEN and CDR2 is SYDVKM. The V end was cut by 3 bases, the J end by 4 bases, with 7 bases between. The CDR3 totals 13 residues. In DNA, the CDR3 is TGTGCCAGCAGTTTGACAGCGAATCAGCCCCAGCATTTT. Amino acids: CASSLTANQPQHF.

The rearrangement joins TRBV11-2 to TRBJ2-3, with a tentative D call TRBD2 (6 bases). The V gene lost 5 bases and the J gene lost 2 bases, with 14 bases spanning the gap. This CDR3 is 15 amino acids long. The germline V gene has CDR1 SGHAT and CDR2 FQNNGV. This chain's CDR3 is CASSKDYSYTDTQYF. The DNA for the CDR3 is TGTGCCAGCAGCAAGGACTACTCTTACACAGATACGCAGTATTTT.

CDR3 sequence (DNA): TGCGCCAGCAGCCCGGGTCGCGACTACGAGCAGTACTTC. Translating it yields CASSPGRDYEQYF. The J gene is TRBJ2-7, the V gene TRBV4-1, with D unresolved. V was clipped by 4 bases and J by 3 bases, with 10 bases between them. The CDR3 is 13 amino acids. Per germline, CDR1 MGHRA and CDR2 YSYEKL.

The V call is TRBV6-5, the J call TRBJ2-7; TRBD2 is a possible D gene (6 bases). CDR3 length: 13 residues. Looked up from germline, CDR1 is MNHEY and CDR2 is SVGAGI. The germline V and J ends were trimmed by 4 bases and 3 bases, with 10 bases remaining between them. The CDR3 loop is CASSSEDYYEQYF. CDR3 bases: TGTGCCAGCAGTTCGGAGGACTACTACGAGCAGTACTTC.

The CDR3 sequence is CASSLDGQAQAFF. For the CDR3, the DNA is TGTGCCAGCAGCTTAGACGGACAGGCGCAAGCTTTCTTT. This rearrangement joins TRBV9 to TRBJ1-1, with 7 nucleotides matching TRBD1. The V gene end was trimmed by 4 bases and the J gene end by 9 bases; junction bases not matched to a gene: 9. The CDR3 sequence is 13 residues long. The germline CDR1 and CDR2 sequences are SGDLS and YYNGEE.

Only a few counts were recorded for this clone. CDR3 residues: CASSLEDRAQFF. In DNA form, the CDR3 reads TGTGCCAGCAGCTTAGAGGACAGGGCGCAGTTCTTC. This chain uses TRBV7-9 with TRBJ2-1, with 8 bases identical to TRBD1. The CDR3 extends over 12 amino acids. The V gene's germline CDR1 is SEHNR and CDR2 FQNEAQ (reference sequence). Germline trimming cut 1 base from V and 12 bases from J; bases unmatched to any gene: 2.

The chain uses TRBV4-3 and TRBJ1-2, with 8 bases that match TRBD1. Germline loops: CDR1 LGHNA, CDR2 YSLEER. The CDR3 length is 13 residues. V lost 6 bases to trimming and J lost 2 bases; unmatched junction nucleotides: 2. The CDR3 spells CASRDRDNYGYTF. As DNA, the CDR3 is TGCGCCAGCAGGGACAGGGACAACTATGGCTACACCTTC.

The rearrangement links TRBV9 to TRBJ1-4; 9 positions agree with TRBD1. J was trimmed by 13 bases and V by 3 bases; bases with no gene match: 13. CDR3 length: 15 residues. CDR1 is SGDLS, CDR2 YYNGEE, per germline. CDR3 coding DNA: TGTGCCAGCAGCGCCTCCGGGACAGGGATAAGTCGACTGTTTTTT. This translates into CASSASGTGISRLFF.